Reported below is one TCR beta chain. This specimen belongs to a study of blood T cell repertoires in COVID-19. Study at large: COVID-19 samples from acute and convalescent phases originated in the United States, Italy and Spain. PBMCs, B-cell-depleted T cells, or T cells provided the cDNA or gDNA that made up the material.

Per germline, CDR1 SGHTA and CDR2 FQGNSA. CDR3 length equals 16 residues. After removal of 3 bases from V and 6 bases from J, the junction contained 12 bases not matched to a gene. How the authors handled the data: By means of reference gene primer amplification, nucleated cell counts were estimated. This table comes from immunoSEQ multiplex PCR, and its TCRdb copy is limited to in-frame clones, with some not included. V, J and clone size were drawn from that table, and D and trimming were deduced from the DNA. The top ten clones hold around 5.5% of a sample with 220,000 or so clones, 80% to 85% of them seen once.

The sequenced sample consisted of peripheral blood. The sequence was obtained from a woman aged 55-75 years who had recovered from COVID-19. The gene calls are TRBV7-2 and TRBJ2-7; 9 nucleotides align to TRBD2. The CDR3: CASSFVAGGPGAEQYF. The CDR3 nucleotides are TGTGCCAGCAGCTTCGTGGCGGGGGGGCCTGGCGCCGAGCAGTACTTC. The full variable domain, rest sourced from reference TRBV7-2 and TRBJ2-7, is GAGVSQSPSNKVTEKGKDVELRCDPISGHTALYWYRQSLGQGLEFLIYFQGNSAPDKSGLPSDRFSAERTGGSVSTLTIQRTQQEDSAVYLCASSFVAGGPGAEQYFGPGTRLTVT.